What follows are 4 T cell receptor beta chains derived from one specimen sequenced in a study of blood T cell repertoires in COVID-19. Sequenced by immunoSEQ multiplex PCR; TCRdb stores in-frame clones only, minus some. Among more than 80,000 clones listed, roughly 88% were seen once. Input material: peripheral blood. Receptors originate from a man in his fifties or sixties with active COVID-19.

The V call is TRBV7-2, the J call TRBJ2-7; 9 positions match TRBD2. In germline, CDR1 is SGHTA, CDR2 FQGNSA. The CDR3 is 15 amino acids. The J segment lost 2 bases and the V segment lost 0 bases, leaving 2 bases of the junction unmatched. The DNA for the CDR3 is TGTGCCAGCAGCTTAGCATCTAGCGGGACCTACGAGCAGTACTTC. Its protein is CASSLASSGTYEQYF.

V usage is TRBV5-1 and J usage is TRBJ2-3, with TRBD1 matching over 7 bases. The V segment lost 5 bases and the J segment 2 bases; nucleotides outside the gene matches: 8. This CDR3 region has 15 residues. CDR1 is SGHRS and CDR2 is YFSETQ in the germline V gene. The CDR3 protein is CASRPGQLTTDTQYF. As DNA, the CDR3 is TGCGCCAGCAGACCGGGACAGCTTACCACAGATACGCAGTATTTT.

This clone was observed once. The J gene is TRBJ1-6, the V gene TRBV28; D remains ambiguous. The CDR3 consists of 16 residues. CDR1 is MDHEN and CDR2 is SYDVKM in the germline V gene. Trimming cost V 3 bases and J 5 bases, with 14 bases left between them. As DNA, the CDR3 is TGTGCCAGCAGTTTTGGTGTAGCGGGAGATAATTCACCCCTCCACTTT. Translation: CASSFGVAGDNSPLHF.

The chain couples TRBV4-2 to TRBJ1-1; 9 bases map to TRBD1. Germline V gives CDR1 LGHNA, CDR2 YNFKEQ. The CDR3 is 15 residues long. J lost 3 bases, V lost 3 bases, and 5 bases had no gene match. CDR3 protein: CASSQGQGWDTEAFF. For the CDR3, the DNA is TGTGCCAGCAGCCAGGGACAGGGCTGGGACACTGAAGCTTTCTTT.